The 27 T cell receptor beta chains in this list originate from one sample, sequenced in a study of T cell clusters in autoimmune cytopenias. TRB was amplified by touch-down multiplex PCR, primer pools A and B combined. Each CDR3 protein gets one entry in TCRdb, which reprocessed the multiplex PCR reads and gives no DNA. Its clone listing holds fewer than 7,500 distinct CDR3 sequences. Each sample's input was 250 ng genomic DNA, approximately 37,500 genome equivalents. This sample also appeared in a second study, on T cell repertoires in aging, cancer and after chemotherapy.

Sequenced input: peripheral blood. These receptors came from a human donor in good health.

The rearrangement uses TRBV6-6 and TRBJ1-1; absent DNA, TCRdb's TRBD1 call cannot be checked. The CDR3 spans 16 residues. Germline lookup yields CDR1 MNHNY and CDR2 SVGAGI (reference sequence). CDR3 region: CASSYSAGGANTEAFF.

The chain couples TRBV10-3 to TRBJ2-3; TCRdb's D call, TRBD1, is unchecked because there is no DNA. Germline lookup yields CDR1 ENHRY and CDR2 SYGVKD. This CDR3 contains 14 residues. The CDR3 reads CAISDPGATDTQYF.

This chain joins TRBV18 and TRBJ1-5; TCRdb names TRBD1, which stays unverified in the absence of DNA. Germline V lookup: CDR1 KGHSH, CDR2 LQKENI. The CDR3 has 15 residues. Here the CDR3 reads CASSYRGGGNQPQHF.

By frequency, this clonotype registers medium-sized. The gene calls are TRBV19 and TRBJ1-2. Germline CDR1 reads LNHDA; CDR2 reads SQIVND (reference sequence). This CDR3 has 15 amino acids. The CDR3 region is CASSMSGDGHYGYTF.

The V gene is TRBV13, the J gene TRBJ2-2; checking the TCRdb D call of TRBD1 is not possible without DNA. From germline, CDR1 is PRHDT and CDR2 FYEKMQ (reference sequence). The CDR3 sequence is 15 residues long. CDR3 protein: CASSPGQGRTGELFF.

This sequence joins TRBV6-1 and TRBJ1-2. This CDR3 comprises 13 residues. Per germline, CDR1 MNHNS and CDR2 SASEGT. This CDR3 reads CASSSWGGYGYTF.

This clonotype shows up as medium-sized (0.01 to 0.1%) by frequency. The chain recombines TRBV29-1 with TRBJ2-2. Germline CDR1 and CDR2: SQVTM and ANQGSEA. The CDR3 runs to 12 residues. CDR3 protein: CSVVRGSGELFF.

This clonotype is identified as medium-sized from frequency. The CDR3 reads CSVGRDIKQETQYF. This chain links TRBV29-1 with TRBJ2-5; the D call of TRBD1 rests on TCRdb alone, since no DNA is present to check it. This CDR3 region has 14 residues. In germline, CDR1 is SQVTM, CDR2 ANQGSEA.

The chain has TRBV6-1 and TRBJ2-3. CDR3 length: 13 amino acids. The germline gives CDR1 MNHNS, CDR2 SASEGT. The CDR3 protein is CASSEAWRDTQYF.

The chain recombines TRBV6-6 with TRBJ2-5; TCRdb picks TRBD2, but there is no DNA to check that call. Germline CDR1 and CDR2: MNHNY and SVGAGI (reference sequence). CDR3 size: 21 residues. CDR3 sequence reads: CASKIDLARGREAWARETQYF.

The genes are TRBV29-1 and TRBJ2-2; absent DNA, TCRdb's TRBD2 call cannot be checked. The germline CDR1 and CDR2 sequences are SQVTM and ANQGSEA. The CDR3 runs 16 residues. This CDR3 is CSVGGLAGVVTGELFF.

This clonotype is classed as medium-sized by frequency. V gene TRBV29-1 combines with J gene TRBJ2-7; with no DNA, the TCRdb D assignment of TRBD2 cannot be verified. The germline V gene has CDR1 SQVTM and CDR2 ANQGSEA. The CDR3 contains 13 residues. CDR3 sequence reads: CSVKDWNSYEQYF.

This clonotype ranks as medium-sized in terms of frequency. The rearrangement links TRBV27 to TRBJ2-3. CDR3 length equals 12 residues. Germline V CDR1 and CDR2: MNHEY, SMNVEV (reference sequence). The chain's CDR3 is CASGVLTDTQYF.

Its frequency marks this clonotype as medium-sized. This chain links TRBV29-1 with TRBJ2-7; as DNA is missing, the TRBD1 call by TCRdb cannot be tested. CDR3 length: 13 residues. Looked up from germline, CDR1 is SQVTM and CDR2 is ANQGSEA. The CDR3 here is CSAGGGIAREQYF.

This sequence joins TRBV19 and TRBJ2-2; without DNA, the TCRdb call of TRBD1 cannot be checked. The CDR3 sequence is 15 residues long. CDR1 and CDR2 (germline): LNHDA, SQIVND (reference sequence). CDR3 residues: CASRAGAPDTGELFF.

This clonotype registers medium-sized by frequency. This chain links TRBV29-1 with TRBJ2-1; the D call from TCRdb, TRBD1, cannot be confirmed without DNA. The germline V gene has CDR1 SQVTM and CDR2 ANQGSEA. The CDR3 spans 14 residues. The CDR3 region is CSVGTLSYYNEQFF.

V gene TRBV14 combines with J gene TRBJ2-1; TCRdb calls TRBD1, which cannot be checked without DNA. The germline CDR1 and CDR2 sequences are SGHDN and FVKESK. CDR3 length: 17 residues. This chain's CDR3 is CASSQSTGAGSYNEQFF.

The chain carries TRBV5-6 and TRBJ1-6. This CDR3 has 18 residues. CDR1 is SGHDT and CDR2 is YYEEEE in the germline V gene. The CDR3 here is CASSLFFRQSSYNSPLHF.

V usage is TRBV18 and J usage is TRBJ2-3; absent DNA, TCRdb's TRBD1 call cannot be checked. CDR3 size: 17 residues. Germline lookup yields CDR1 KGHSH and CDR2 LQKENI. The CDR3: CASSQDHSGTGTDTQYF.

This CDR3 is CASSLPGLETQYF. V and J are TRBV12-3 or TRBV12-4 and TRBJ2-5; with no DNA, the TCRdb D assignment of TRBD2 cannot be verified. The CDR3 spans 13 residues.

CDR3 in amino acids: CASSRQTSGGREQYF. V gene TRBV6-5 combines with J gene TRBJ2-7; TCRdb's D gene call, TRBD2, goes unchecked for lack of DNA. The germline CDR1 and CDR2 sequences are MNHEY and SVGAGI. The length of the CDR3 is 15 residues.

This chain links TRBV12-3 or TRBV12-4 with TRBJ2-7; the D call of TRBD1 rests on TCRdb alone, since no DNA is present to check it. The CDR3 length is 15 residues. CDR3 amino acids: CASSYNRGKSYEQYF.

The gene calls are TRBV12-3 or TRBV12-4 and TRBJ2-5; TCRdb gives TRBD1 as the D gene, but with no DNA this cannot be confirmed. This CDR3 is 15 amino acids long. The CDR3 here is CASSTGGPTQETQYF.

The gene calls are TRBV27 and TRBJ1-5; TCRdb's D call, TRBD1, is unchecked because there is no DNA. This CDR3 region has 14 residues. Germline CDR1 reads MNHEY; CDR2 reads SMNVEV (reference sequence). The CDR3 reads CASRQQGGNQPQHF.

Its frequency marks this clonotype as medium-sized. The gene calls are TRBV5-6 and TRBJ2-3. CDR3 size: 14 residues. Germline lookup yields CDR1 SGHDT and CDR2 YYEEEE. The CDR3: CASSLVSDTDTQYF.

The chain combines TRBV5-1 with TRBJ2-5; TCRdb returns TRBD2, unconfirmable since there is no DNA. CDR1 and CDR2 (germline): SGHRS, YFSETQ. The CDR3 has 13 residues. CDR3 amino acids: CASSPVRGEAQYF.

This clonotype is medium-sized by frequency. V is TRBV6-6 and J is TRBJ2-1; the TCRdb D gene call, TRBD1, has no DNA to confirm it. Germline V gene sequence: CDR1 MNHNY, CDR2 SVGAGI (reference sequence). The CDR3 consists of 14 residues. The CDR3 protein is CASSSAPDRDKQFF.